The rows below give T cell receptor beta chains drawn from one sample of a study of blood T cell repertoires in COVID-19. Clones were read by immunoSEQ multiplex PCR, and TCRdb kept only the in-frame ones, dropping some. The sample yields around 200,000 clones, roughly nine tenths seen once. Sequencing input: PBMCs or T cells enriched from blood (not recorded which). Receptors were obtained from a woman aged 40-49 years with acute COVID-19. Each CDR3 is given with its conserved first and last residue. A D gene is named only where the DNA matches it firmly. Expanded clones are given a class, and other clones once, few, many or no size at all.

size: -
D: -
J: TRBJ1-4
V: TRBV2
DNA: TGTGCCAGTTCGCGTGACAGAGGCATCAATGAAAAACTGTTTTTT
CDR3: CASSRDRGINEKLFF

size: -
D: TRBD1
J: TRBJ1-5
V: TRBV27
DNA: TGTGCCAGCAGGGTAGGGGGCGGCAATCAGCCCCAGCATTTT
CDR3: CASRVGGGNQPQHF

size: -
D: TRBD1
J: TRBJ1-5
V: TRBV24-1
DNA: TGTGCCACCAGTTCAGGGGGCCTCAATCAGCCCCAGCATTTT
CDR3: CATSSGGLNQPQHF

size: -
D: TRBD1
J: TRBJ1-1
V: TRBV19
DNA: TGTGCCAGTAGTTCTAGACAGGGCGGCGGCACTGAAGCTTTCTTT
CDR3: CASSSRQGGGTEAFF

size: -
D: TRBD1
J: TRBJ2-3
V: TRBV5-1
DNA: TGCGCCAGCAGCTTGGAGACAGGGAGAGGCACAGATACGCAGTATTTT
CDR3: CASSLETGRGTDTQYF

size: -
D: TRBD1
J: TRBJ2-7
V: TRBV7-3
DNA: TGTGCCAGCAGCTTAACTGGGGGACAGACCTACGAGCAGTACTTC
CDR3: CASSLTGGQTYEQYF

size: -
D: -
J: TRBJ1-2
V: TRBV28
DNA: TGTGCCAGCAGCCTTTACCGGGACACTCCTAACTATGGCTACACCTTC
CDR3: CASSLYRDTPNYGYTF

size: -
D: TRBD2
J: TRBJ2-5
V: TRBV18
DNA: TGTGCCAGCTCACGTCTGACTAGCGGGAGTGAGACCCAGTACTTC
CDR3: CASSRLTSGSETQYF

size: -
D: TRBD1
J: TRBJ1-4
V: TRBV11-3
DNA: TGTGCCAGCAGCTTAGGTCTTAGGGGGCGCGGAGCTGAAAAACTGTTTTTT
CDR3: CASSLGLRGRGAEKLFF

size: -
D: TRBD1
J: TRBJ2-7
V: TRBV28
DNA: TGTGCCAGCAGTACACCCGGGACAGGGAACTACGAGCAGTACTTC
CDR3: CASSTPGTGNYEQYF

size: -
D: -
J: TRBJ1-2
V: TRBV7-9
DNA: TGTGCCAGCAGCTTAGCAGGGGGGGTAAATGGCTACACCTTC
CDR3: CASSLAGGVNGYTF

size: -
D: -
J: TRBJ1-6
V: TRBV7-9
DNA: TGTGCCAGCAGCTCGGGTCTATCACCCCTCCACTTT
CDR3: CASSSGLSPLHF

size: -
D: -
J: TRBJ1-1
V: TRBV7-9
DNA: TGTGCCAGCAGCTTTCTTAGGGACTCTGAAGCTTTCTTT
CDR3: CASSFLRDSEAFF

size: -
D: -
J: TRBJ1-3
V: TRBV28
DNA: TGTGCCAGCAGCCCCATAGACACTGGAAACACCATATATTTT
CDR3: CASSPIDTGNTIYF

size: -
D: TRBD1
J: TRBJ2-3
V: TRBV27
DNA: TGTGCCAGCGGACGGACAGGGTTCATCACAGATACGCAGTATTTT
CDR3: CASGRTGFITDTQYF

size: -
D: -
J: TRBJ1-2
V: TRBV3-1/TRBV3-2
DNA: TGTGCCAGCAGCCCCCCGGGGGGCCAAGCTAACTATGGCTACACCTTC
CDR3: CASSPPGGQANYGYTF

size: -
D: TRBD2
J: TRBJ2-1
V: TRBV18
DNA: TGTGCCAGCTCCCAACCGGGCGGGGGGTCATACAATGAGCAGTTCTTC
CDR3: CASSQPGGGSYNEQFF

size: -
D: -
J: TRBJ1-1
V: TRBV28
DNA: TGTGCCAGCAGTCGTCGGGTCTTTGAAGCTTTCTTT
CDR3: CASSRRVFEAFF

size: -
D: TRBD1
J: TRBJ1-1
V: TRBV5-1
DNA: TGCGCCAGCAGCACAGGGGGCCGGGACACTGAAGCTTTCTTT
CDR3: CASSTGGRDTEAFF

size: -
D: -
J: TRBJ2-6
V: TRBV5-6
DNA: TGTGCCAGCAGCTTGGTAGGACTCCGCTCTGGGGCCAACGTCCTGACTTTC
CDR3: CASSLVGLRSGANVLTF

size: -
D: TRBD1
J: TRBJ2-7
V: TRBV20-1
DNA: TGCAGTGCTAGTGGGACCGCTGGGGACAGGGGCTTCTACGAGCAGTACTTC
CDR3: CSASGTAGDRGFYEQYF

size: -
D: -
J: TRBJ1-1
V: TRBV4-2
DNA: TGTGCCAGCAGCCAAGAATTATCCGGGGACACTGAAGCTTTCTTT
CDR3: CASSQELSGDTEAFF

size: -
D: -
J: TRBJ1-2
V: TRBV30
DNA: TGTGCCTGGAGGGGTGTTCGCTCGGGTGGCTACACCTTC
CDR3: CAWRGVRSGGYTF

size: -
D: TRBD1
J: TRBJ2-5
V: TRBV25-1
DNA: TGTGCCAGCAGTGAATGGCAGGGGGAAGAGACCCAGTACTTC
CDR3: CASSEWQGEETQYF

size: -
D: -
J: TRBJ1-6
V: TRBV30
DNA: TGTGCCTGGGGTGCCTTAATGGGCTCGAGCTCCTATAATTCACCCCTCCACTTT
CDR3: CAWGALMGSSSYNSPLHF

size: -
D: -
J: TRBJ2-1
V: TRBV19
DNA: TGTGCCAGTAACTCGGGTATAGATGAGCAGTTCTTC
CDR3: CASNSGIDEQFF

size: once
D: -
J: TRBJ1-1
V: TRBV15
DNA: TGTGCCACCAGCAGAGGGCTGAACACTGAAGCTTTCTTT
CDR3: CATSRGLNTEAFF